This T cell receptor (beta chain) was sequenced for a study of shared clonotypes between healthy human individuals. V was pared by 5 bases and J by 4 bases, with 6 bases of the junction left unmatched. The CDR3 covers 14 residues. Germline CDR1 reads MGHDK; CDR2 reads SYGVNS. Profiled with immunoSEQ multiplex PCR; TCRdb holds only in-frame clones, not every one. Here the sample spans about 870,000 clones, almost 95% being singletons. Naive CD8 populations comprised CD45RO-negative cells positively selected for CCR7, excluding terminally differentiated effector memory CD45RA+ cells. The sample taken for sequencing was naive CD8+ T cells sorted from blood. The receptor comes from a young man in good health. J is TRBJ2-7 and V is TRBV25-1; 9 nucleotides line up with TRBD1. CDR3 nucleotide sequence: TGTGCCAGCAGTCCAGGGGGACAGGGATACGAGCAGTACTTC. It translates to CASSPGGQGYEQYF.